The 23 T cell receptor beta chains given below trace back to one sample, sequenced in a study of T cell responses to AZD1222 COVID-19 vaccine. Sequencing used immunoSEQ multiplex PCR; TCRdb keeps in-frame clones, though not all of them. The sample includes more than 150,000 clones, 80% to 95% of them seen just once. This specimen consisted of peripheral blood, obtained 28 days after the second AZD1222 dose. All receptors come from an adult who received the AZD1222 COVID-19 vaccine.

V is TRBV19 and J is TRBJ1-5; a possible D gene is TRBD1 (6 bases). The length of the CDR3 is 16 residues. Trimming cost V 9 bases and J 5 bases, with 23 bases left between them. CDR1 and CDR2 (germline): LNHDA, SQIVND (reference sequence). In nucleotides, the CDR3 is TGTGCCAGACGAGAACAGGGTCTCTTAGGGGATCAGCCCCAGCATTTT. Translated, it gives CARREQGLLGDQPQHF.

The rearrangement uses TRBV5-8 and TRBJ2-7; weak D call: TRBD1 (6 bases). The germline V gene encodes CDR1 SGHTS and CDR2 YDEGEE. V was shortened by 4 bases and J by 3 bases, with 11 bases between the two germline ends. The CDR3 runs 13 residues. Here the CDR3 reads CASSILQGYEQYF. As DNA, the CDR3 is TGTGCCAGCAGCATCCTACAGGGCTACGAGCAGTACTTC.

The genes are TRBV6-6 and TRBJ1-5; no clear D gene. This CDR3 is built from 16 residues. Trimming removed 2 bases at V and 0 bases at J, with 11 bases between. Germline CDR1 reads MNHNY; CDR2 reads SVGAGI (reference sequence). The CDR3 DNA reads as TGTGCCAGCAGTTACGGTGGCAGTTTTAGCAATCAGCCCCAGCATTTT. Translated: CASSYGGSFSNQPQHF.

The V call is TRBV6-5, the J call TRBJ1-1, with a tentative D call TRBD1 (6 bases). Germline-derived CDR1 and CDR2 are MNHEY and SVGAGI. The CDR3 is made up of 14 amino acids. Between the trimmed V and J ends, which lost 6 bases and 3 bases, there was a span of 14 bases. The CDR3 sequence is CASRKRTVHTEAFF. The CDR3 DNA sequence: TGTGCCAGCAGGAAACGGACAGTTCACACTGAAGCTTTCTTT.

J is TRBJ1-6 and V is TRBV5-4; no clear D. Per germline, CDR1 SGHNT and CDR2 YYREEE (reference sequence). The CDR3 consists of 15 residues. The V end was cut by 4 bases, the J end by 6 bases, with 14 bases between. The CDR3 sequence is CASSKYGVANSPLHF. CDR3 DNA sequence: TGTGCCAGCAGCAAGTATGGGGTCGCTAATTCACCCCTCCACTTT.

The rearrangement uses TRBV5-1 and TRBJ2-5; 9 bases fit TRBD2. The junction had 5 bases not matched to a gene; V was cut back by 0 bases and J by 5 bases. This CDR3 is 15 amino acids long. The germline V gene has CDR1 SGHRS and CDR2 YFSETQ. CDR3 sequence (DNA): TGCGCCAGCAGCTTGGCTCTAGCGGGAAGGGAGACCCAGTACTTC. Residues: CASSLALAGRETQYF. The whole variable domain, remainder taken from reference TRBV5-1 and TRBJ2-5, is KAGVTQTPRYLIKTRGQQVTLSCSPISGHRSVSWYQQTPGQGLQFLFEYFSETQRNKGNFPGRFSGRQFSNSRSEMNVSTLELGDSALYLCASSLALAGRETQYFGPGTRLLVL.

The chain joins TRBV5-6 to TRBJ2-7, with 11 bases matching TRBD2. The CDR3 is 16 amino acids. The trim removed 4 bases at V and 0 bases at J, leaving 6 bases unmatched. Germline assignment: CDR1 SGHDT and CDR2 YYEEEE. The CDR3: CASSPGGTSGSYEQYF. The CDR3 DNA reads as TGTGCCAGCAGCCCTGGGGGGACTAGCGGCTCCTACGAGCAGTACTTC.

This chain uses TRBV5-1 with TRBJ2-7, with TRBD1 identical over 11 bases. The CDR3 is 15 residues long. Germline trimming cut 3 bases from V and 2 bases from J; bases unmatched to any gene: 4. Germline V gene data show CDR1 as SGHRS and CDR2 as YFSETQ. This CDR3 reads CASSWSGQGAYEQYF. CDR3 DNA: TGCGCCAGCAGCTGGTCGGGACAGGGGGCCTACGAGCAGTACTTC.

CDR3: CASSRARGPNNEQFF. CDR3 DNA: TGCGCCAGCAGCCGGGCTAGGGGTCCAAACAATGAGCAGTTCTTC. The chain recombines TRBV5-1 with TRBJ2-1; D is possibly TRBD1 (5 bases). This CDR3 is 15 amino acids long. Looked up from germline, CDR1 is SGHRS and CDR2 is YFSETQ. V was clipped by 4 bases and J by 5 bases, with 16 bases between them.

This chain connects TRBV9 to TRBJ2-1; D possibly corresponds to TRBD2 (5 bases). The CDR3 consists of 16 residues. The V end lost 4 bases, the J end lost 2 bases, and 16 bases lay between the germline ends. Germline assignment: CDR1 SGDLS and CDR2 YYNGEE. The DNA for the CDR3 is TGTGCCAGCAGCCCCTCGCGGGTTAGGGCCTACAATGAGCAGTTCTTC. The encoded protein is CASSPSRVRAYNEQFF.

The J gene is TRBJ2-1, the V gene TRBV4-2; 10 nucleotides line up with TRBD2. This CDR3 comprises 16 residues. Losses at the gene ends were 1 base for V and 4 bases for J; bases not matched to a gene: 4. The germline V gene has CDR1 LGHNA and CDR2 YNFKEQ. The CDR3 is CASSQAGTSAYNEQFF. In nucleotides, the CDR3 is TGTGCCAGCAGCCAAGCCGGGACTAGCGCTTACAATGAGCAGTTCTTC.

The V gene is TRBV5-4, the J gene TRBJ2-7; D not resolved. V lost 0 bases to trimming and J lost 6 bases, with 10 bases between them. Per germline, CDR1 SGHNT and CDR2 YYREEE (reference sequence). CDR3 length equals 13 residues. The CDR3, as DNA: TGTGCCAGCAGCTTGGAGGGTCGGCGCGAGCAGTACTTC. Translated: CASSLEGRREQYF.

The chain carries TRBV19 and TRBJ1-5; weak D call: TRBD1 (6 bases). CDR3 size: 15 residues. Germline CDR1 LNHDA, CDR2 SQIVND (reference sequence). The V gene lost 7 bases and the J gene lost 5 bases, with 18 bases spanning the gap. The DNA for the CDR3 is TGTGCCAGTATAGGCATGGGGGGGCCGGATCAGCCCCAGCATTTT. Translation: CASIGMGGPDQPQHF. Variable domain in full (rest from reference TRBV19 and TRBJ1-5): DGGITQSPKYLFRKEGQNVTLSCEQNLNHDAMYWYRQDPGQGLRLIYYSQIVNDFQKGDIAEGYSVSREKKESFPLTVTSAQKNPTAFYLCASIGMGGPDQPQHFGDGTRLSIL.

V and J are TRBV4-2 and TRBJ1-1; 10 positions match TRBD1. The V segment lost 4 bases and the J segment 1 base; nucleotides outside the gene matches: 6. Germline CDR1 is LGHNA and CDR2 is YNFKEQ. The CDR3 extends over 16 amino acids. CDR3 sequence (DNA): TGTGCCAGCAGCCTAGGACAGGGGGACCGGAACACTGAAGCTTTCTTT. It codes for CASSLGQGDRNTEAFF.

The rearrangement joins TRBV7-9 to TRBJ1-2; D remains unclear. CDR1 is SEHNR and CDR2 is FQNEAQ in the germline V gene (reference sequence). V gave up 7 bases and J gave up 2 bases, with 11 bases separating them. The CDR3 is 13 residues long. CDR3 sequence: CASTAAGNYGYTF. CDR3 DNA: TGTGCCAGCACGGCGGCGGGGAACTATGGCTACACCTTC.

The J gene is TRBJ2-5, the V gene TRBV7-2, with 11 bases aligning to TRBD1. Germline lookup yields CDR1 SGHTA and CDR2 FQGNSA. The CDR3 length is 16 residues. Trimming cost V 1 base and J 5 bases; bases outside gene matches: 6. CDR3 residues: CASSLVGQGAGETQYF. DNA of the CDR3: TGTGCCAGCAGCTTAGTCGGACAGGGGGCGGGGGAGACCCAGTACTTC.

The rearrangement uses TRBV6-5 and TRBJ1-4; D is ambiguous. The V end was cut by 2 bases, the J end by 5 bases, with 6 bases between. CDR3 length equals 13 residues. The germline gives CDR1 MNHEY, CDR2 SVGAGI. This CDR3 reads CASSYVGNEKLFF. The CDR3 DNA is TGTGCCAGCAGTTACGTGGGAAATGAAAAACTGTTTTTT.

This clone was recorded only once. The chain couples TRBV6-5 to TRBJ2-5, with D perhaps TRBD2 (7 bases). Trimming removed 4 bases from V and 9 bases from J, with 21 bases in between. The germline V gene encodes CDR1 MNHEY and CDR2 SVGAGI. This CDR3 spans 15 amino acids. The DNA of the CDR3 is TGTGCCAGCAGTTCTAGCTGGGGGGGGGCCATGTCCCAGTACTTC. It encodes CASSSSWGGAMSQYF.

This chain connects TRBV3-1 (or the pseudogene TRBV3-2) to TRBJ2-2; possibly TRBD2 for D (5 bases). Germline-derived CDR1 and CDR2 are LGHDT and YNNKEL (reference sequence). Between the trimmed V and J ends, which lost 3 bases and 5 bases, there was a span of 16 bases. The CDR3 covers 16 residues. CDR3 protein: CASSQAYSGNTGELFF. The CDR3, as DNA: TGTGCCAGCAGCCAGGCTTACAGCGGAAATACCGGGGAGCTGTTTTTT.

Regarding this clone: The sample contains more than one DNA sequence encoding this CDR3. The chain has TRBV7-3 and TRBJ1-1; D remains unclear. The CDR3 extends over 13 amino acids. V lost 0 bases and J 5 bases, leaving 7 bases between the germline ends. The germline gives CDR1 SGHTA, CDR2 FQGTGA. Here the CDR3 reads CASSLTARTEAFF. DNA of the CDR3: TGTGCCAGCAGCTTAACCGCCAGAACTGAAGCTTTCTTT.

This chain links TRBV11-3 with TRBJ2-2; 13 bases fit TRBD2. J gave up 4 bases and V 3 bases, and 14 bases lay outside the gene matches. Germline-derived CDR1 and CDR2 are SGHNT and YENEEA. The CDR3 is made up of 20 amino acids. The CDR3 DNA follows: TGTGCCAGCAGCTTGACCCTAGGACTAGCGGGAGAAAGTGCCACCGGGGAGCTGTTTTTT. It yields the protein CASSLTLGLAGESATGELFF.

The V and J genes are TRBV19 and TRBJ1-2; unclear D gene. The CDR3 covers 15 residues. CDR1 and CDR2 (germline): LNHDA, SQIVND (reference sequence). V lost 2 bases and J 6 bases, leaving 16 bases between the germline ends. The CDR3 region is CASSIKARERNGYTF. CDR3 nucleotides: TGTGCCAGTAGTATAAAGGCCCGGGAAAGGAATGGCTACACCTTC.

CDR3 amino acids: CASSPDRDNYGYTF. The CDR3 nucleotides read TGTGCCAGCTCACCGGACAGGGATAACTATGGCTACACCTTC. V and J are TRBV18 and TRBJ1-2; 8 nucleotides match TRBD1. This CDR3 has 14 residues. Germline V gives CDR1 KGHSH, CDR2 LQKENI. V gave up 3 bases and J gave up 1 base; unmatched junction bases: 1.